This TCR beta chain was observed in a study of T cell changes during pregnancy in multiple sclerosis. Here immunoSEQ multiplex PCR was the method, and the copy in TCRdb shows in-frame clones only, minus some. The sample holds tens of thousands of clones, about 90% seen once. This CDR3 has 14 residues. V was pared by 4 bases and J by 4 bases, with 12 bases between. In germline, CDR1 is SGDLS, CDR2 YYNGEE. This clone appeared once. The sequence was obtained from a female donor in good health, enrolled as a control in a pregnancy study. This specimen consisted of peripheral blood, obtained in the second trimester of pregnancy. The V call is TRBV9, the J call TRBJ2-1; the D is unclear. CDR3 sequence: CASSPPGSYNEQFF. CDR3 DNA sequence: TGTGCCAGCAGCCCCCCCGGGTCATACAATGAGCAGTTCTTC.